The clone carrying this T cell receptor (beta chain) has only one observation. These data belong to a study of blood T cell repertoires in COVID-19. Study-wide background: Sites in the United States, Italy and Spain provided acute and convalescent COVID-19 samples.

The germline CDR1 and CDR2 sequences are PRHDT and FYEKMQ (reference sequence). This CDR3 has 16 residues. The V segment lost 3 bases and the J segment 4 bases; nucleotides outside the gene matches: 6. In the original processing: Quantification of nucleated cells was approximated via reference gene primer amplification. TCRdb keeps only in-frame clones here, not all; method: immunoSEQ multiplex PCR. That table is the source of V, J and clone size, and D and trimming were worked out from the DNA. The table has 260,000 or so clones, over 80% seen once. The sequence came from a woman in her twenties or thirties with acute COVID-19. The sample consisted of PBMCs or T cells enriched from blood (not recorded which). This sequence joins TRBV13 and TRBJ1-3, with 10 bases fitting TRBD1. CDR3 nucleotide sequence: TGTGCCAGCAGCTTCGACAGGGGGCTGAAGGGAAACACCATATATTTT. Amino acid sequence: CASSFDRGLKGNTIYF.